This paragraph reports one T cell receptor beta chain. This clone appeared once. Its antigen target is currently unknown. Per-base qualities were not stored, and no clone one base away is much larger. Using the deep immunoSEQ assay, multiplex PCR amplified TCR CDR3 regions from genomic DNA. Extracted genomic DNA from each cell subset was spread evenly across all wells of several immunoSEQ 96-well plates, with each plate serving as a replicate. For sorted subsets, roughly 200 ng of genomic DNA, equivalent to 25,000 to 30,000 T cell genomes, went into each replicate PCR. Purified libraries were measured with a Qubit 3.0 fluorometer, size-checked on a Bioanalyzer 2100, and measured again with the KAPA Library Quantification kit. Each immunoSEQ 96-well plate was sequenced on its own single-read 150-cycle Illumina NextSeq 550 flow cell. For the original study's pipeline: Because the immunoSEQ output held only junctional sequences and lacked quality scores, the filtering could not match the filtering applied to full-length reads. Sequences were annotated with PyIR, a Python wrapper for IgBLAST v1.9, and V/J genes and CDR3 were assigned using IMGT germline references. Reads were removed for weak V/J assignments (E-value above 1e-6), missing CDR3, stop codons, out-of-frame junctions, or ambiguous translated residues. V3J clonotypes were defined as sequences sharing an identical inferred V gene, J gene, and CDR3 amino acid sequence. The percentage overlap between two repertoires was calculated by dividing the number of shared unique clonotypes by the size of the smaller repertoire. Repertoire richness was assessed with RTK rarefaction, the Chao1 estimator, and Recon v2.1 estimates of unobserved clonotypes. For all TCRbeta clonotypes obtained by the gDNA method from several donors, generation probabilities were computed with OLGA. The table comes from immuneACCESS by way of TCRdb, which keeps in-frame sequences with V and J called. Part of the clones is missing from these tables; in studies checked, under half for an unresolved V gene and the rest for unknown reasons. That table supplies the V and J calls and clone size; D and trimming were determined from the DNA. The sample table contains 2 million to 2.5 million clones; only one count was recorded for 95% of them. 0.13% of the sample belongs to the ten largest clones.

The sample is drawn from a study of shared clonotypes between healthy human individuals (dated by TCRdb to 2018 to 2020). Some background on the complete study: The cohort included three men and a couple of women between 18 and 49 years of age. Per donor, three plates each were used for CD4 naive and CD4 memory, two for CD8 naive, and one for CD8 memory. To estimate repertoire size and how much clonotype sharing occurs between individuals, the study deeply sequenced the blood TCR repertoires of several healthy adults. Different laboratories and diverse techniques were used to prepare libraries and sequence TCR repertoires, to increase sequencing depth and limit assay-specific biases. Between about 0.94 and 8.9 billion PBMCs per donor were obtained by leukapheresis.

The donors were healthy, HIV-negative adults who had no recently reported acute infections or vaccinations. Every donor was a Caucasian adult residing in Nashville, Tennessee, USA. CD4+ T cells were enriched by magnetic negative selection; naive cells were then positively selected on CD45RA, and the negative fraction formed the memory subset. Blood was obtained by leukapheresis, after which PBMCs were separated by Ficoll-Histopaque density gradient centrifugation and cryopreserved in liquid nitrogen vapor phase. Purity and quantity of every magnetically sorted T cell population were checked by analytical flow cytometry. Genomic DNA was isolated from each sorted fraction and quantified by UV absorbance on a Nanodrop 2000c. Overall study results and their limits: Estimated clonotype richness was generally larger for naive than for memory subsets. Sampling was restricted to blood, and TCR repertoires in tissue are likely to differ from TCR repertoires in blood. Sharing across a few donors was observed for 5% to 6.5% of naive CD4, 3% to 3.5% of naive CD8, roughly 2.4% of memory CD4, and roughly 0.4% of memory CD8 clonotypes. Incomplete sequencing was indicated by rarefaction of sorted-subset datasets, despite the large sequencing depth. The genetic and exposure-history diversity represented was limited by the small number of donors. Compared with non-shared clonotypes, the clonotypes found in all four sorted-subset donors had higher generation probabilities. Based on pairwise subsampling, the degree of clonotype sharing among donors was expected to be affected by sequencing depth.

Sequences were obtained from naive CD4+ T cells sorted from blood. Interpreted using the paper, the cell subset or site label stands for: CD45RA+ positively selected. The clonotype comes from a man aged 18 to 29 in good health.

Read as DNA, the sequence is TGTGCCAGCAGCCCTGACAGGGCTCCCTCTGGAAACACCATATATTTT. The translation is CASSPDRAPSGNTIYF. This chain is built from TRBV11-2 and TRBJ1-3; TRBD1 agrees with 7 junctional bases. After removal of 5 bases from V and 0 bases from J, the junction retains 7 bases not matched to a gene. The CDR3 numbers 16 residues from cysteine through phenylalanine. CDR3 DNA only is kept here, 48 bases in frame from base 1. The germline V gene encodes CDR1 SGHAT and CDR2 FQNNGV.